This T cell receptor (beta chain) stems from a study of Graves' ophthalmopathy and Graves' hyperthyroidism. Points from the study as a whole: Cross-validated, the 13-signature model showed 87.88%/81.08% sensitivity/specificity, and 80%/75% in the test set.

Germline assignment: CDR1 SNHLY and CDR2 FYNNEI. The CDR3 loop spans 15 amino acids. RNA served as the template for amplifying TCR beta CDR3 regions. RT-PCR in the first round used HTBI primers; a second-round multiplex PCR followed. TCRdb re-derived calls from the multiplex PCR reads in MiXCR, one entry per CDR3 protein. The sample holds 350,000 to 400,000 distinct CDR3 sequences; approximately 15% are singletons and the top ten take roughly 7%. Concerning this clonotype itself: The antigen remains undetermined. Compared with germline, one end of the junction differs, possibly owing to a read error.

The authors defined stable hyperthyroidism as no ophthalmopathy within 18 months of follow-up. Eligible hyperthyroidism cases comprised new diagnoses of under 2 months' duration in individuals aged 18 to 65. Sequencing was performed on peripheral blood. This rearrangement joins TRBV2 to TRBJ1-6; D is possibly TRBD1 (6 bases). The source of this sequence is a woman under 30 with stable Graves' hyperthyroidism. CDR3 region: CASSKFRDNNSPIHF. CDR3 sequence (DNA): TGTGCCAGCAGCAAATTCCGGGACAACAATTCACCCATCCACTTT.